Below, one TCR beta chain is given with its context. What it binds is not known. The entry originates in a study of cytomegalovirus exposure and HLA in healthy donors. General study points: Some V segments, including TRBV6-2 and TRBV6-3, were excluded as indistinguishable.

60 Vbeta and 13 Jbeta primers were used in PCR. The data were produced by immunoSEQ multiplex PCR, yet TCRdb's version contains in-frame clones alone and is incomplete. Here the sample spans 100,000 to 120,000 clones, around 83% being singletons. The CDR3 extends over 15 amino acids. V dropped 6 bases and J dropped 9; count of bases not matched to a gene: 14. Germline V gives CDR1 MDHEN, CDR2 SYDVKM. The sequence derives from a woman aged 55-69 years in good health and CMV-seropositive. This rearrangement joins TRBV28 to TRBJ2-1, with TRBD1 matching over 7 bases. The specimen sequenced was PBMCs. CDR3 nucleotides: TGTGCCAGCAGACCCGACAGGGACCGTAGAGGTGAGCAGTTCTTC. It encodes CASRPDRDRRGEQFF. The whole variable domain, filled in from reference TRBV28 and TRBJ2-1, reads DVKVTQSSRYLVKRTGEKVFLECVQDMDHENMFWYRQDPGLGLRLIYFSYDVKMKEKGDIPEGYSVSREKKERFSLILESASTNQTSMYLCASRPDRDRRGEQFFGPGTRLTVL.